What follows describes a single T cell receptor (beta chain). The source of the sample is a study of spatial heterogeneity in lung cancer. Single TCR cDNA molecules each had their own unique molecular identifier. Each CDR3 protein is one row after TCRdb ran MiXCR on the 5' RACE reads. The table lists roughly 8,500 distinct CDR3 sequences, 15% to 17% of them singletons. Specified time point: sample taken at primary tumor resection. The CDR3 is made up of 15 amino acids. Trimming cost V 2 bases and J 1 base; bases outside gene matches: 2. The germline gives CDR1 MNHNS, CDR2 SASEGT. The sample consisted of normal lung tissue next to the tumor, taken at surgery. The clonotype originates from a male donor with early-stage non-small cell lung cancer. The V gene is TRBV6-1, the J gene TRBJ2-3; 8 bases agree with TRBD2. CDR3 bases: TGTGCCAGCAGTGAACCAGCGGGGGGCACAGATACGCAGTATTTT. As protein: CASSEPAGGTDTQYF.